The present entry profiles one T cell receptor (beta chain) with its context. The study sequenced TCR beta in blood CD8+ and CD4+ T cells. This specimen comes from a study of CD8 T cells in Susac syndrome. RNA amounts of about 0.5 to 1 ug underwent reverse transcription with random hexamers. TCRdb ran MiXCR on the immunoSEQ multiplex PCR reads and lists one entry per CDR3 protein. The table has about 180,000 distinct CDR3 sequences, about 93% seen once; the top ten hold more than 0.08%. CDR1 and CDR2 (germline): ENHRY, SYGVKD. The CDR3 is 13 amino acids. V was pared by 0 bases and J by 0 bases, with 3 bases between.

Sample: CD4+ T cells from PBMCs. V usage is TRBV10-3 and J usage is TRBJ2-7, with D uncertain. The clonotype comes from a human donor with Susac syndrome. CDR3 loop: CAISESSSYEQYF. In DNA form, the CDR3 reads TGTGCCATCAGTGAGTCAAGCTCCTACGAGCAGTACTTC.